A single sample gave rise to the 15 T cell receptor beta chains below, sequenced in a study of CD8 T cells in ankylosing spondylitis. Each CDR3 protein gets one entry after TCRdb re-called the 5' RACE reads with MiXCR. The table records 200,000 to 250,000 distinct CDR3 sequences, about a quarter of them present only once. The source material was blood, either unsorted or a sorted T cell fraction (not recorded which). The receptor set was obtained from a male donor with ankylosing spondylitis or in good health (not recorded which).

The rearrangement joins TRBV20-1 to TRBJ2-6, with TRBD2 as a possible D gene (5 bases). V was cut by 3 bases and J by 9 bases, with 12 bases left in between. CDR1 and CDR2 from the germline V gene are DFQATT and SNEGSKA (reference sequence). The CDR3 sequence is 13 residues long. CDR3 in amino acids: CSARRADLNVLTF. CDR3 sequence (DNA): TGCAGTGCTAGGAGGGCAGACCTCAACGTCCTGACTTTC.

This clonotype was recorded at least ten times. J is TRBJ1-2 and V is TRBV2, with a tentative D call TRBD1 (5 bases). Trimming left V 11 bases short and J 8 bases short, with 24 bases between. Germline CDR1 is SNHLY and CDR2 is FYNNEI. This CDR3 has 14 amino acids. Here the CDR3 reads CAGAGNRPLAGYTF. The DNA of the CDR3 is TGTGCCGGAGCAGGAAACAGGCCCCTCGCGGGCTACACCTTC.

The chain couples TRBV20-1 to TRBJ2-1; tentative D call: TRBD2 (6 bases). The CDR3 totals 13 residues. Germline values: CDR1 DFQATT, CDR2 SNEGSKA (reference sequence). Between the trimmed V and J ends, which lost 5 bases and 4 bases, there was a span of 12 bases. Here the CDR3 DNA reads TGCAGTGCTGTGACTAGGGAGTACAATGAGCAGTTCTTC. It is translated as CSAVTREYNEQFF.

This clonotype was recorded many times. The chain joins TRBV4-2 to TRBJ2-1; D unresolved. The CDR3 spans 12 residues. Trimming took 1 base from V and 7 from J, leaving 5 bases between them. Germline loops: CDR1 LGHNA, CDR2 YNFKEQ. The CDR3 bases are TGTGCCAGCAGCCAAGTTCGTAATGAGCAGTTCTTC. Its protein product is CASSQVRNEQFF.

In nucleotides, the CDR3 is TGCGCCAGCAAGAACTTCGAGGGGGCGATTTACAATGAGCAGTTCTTC. Translation: CASKNFEGAIYNEQFF. The rearrangement uses TRBV5-1 and TRBJ2-1; 7 bases agree with TRBD1. The germline V gene encodes CDR1 SGHRS and CDR2 YFSETQ. The V and J ends lost 6 bases and 4 bases, in that order; junction bases with no gene match: 13. The CDR3 has 16 residues.

In this sample, this clonotype turned up many times. The chain recombines TRBV12-3 or TRBV12-4 with TRBJ2-1; the D is unclear. This CDR3 spans 12 amino acids. Trimming shortened V by 7 bases and J by 4 bases, and 8 bases separated the two germline ends. The CDR3 loop is CASTSGYNEQFF. CDR3 DNA sequence: TGTGCCAGCACGTCGGGTTACAATGAGCAGTTCTTC.

This chain uses TRBV4-1 with TRBJ2-7; possible D gene TRBD1, 6 bases. The CDR3 runs 16 residues. Per germline, CDR1 MGHRA and CDR2 YSYEKL. Trimming stripped 4 bases from V and 2 bases from J, with 18 bases between. Here the CDR3 DNA reads TGCGCCAGCAGCCCAGGTTACAGGGTAGGGACCTACGAGCAGTACTTC. Encoded protein: CASSPGYRVGTYEQYF.

This clonotype appeared many times. At one end the junction does not follow the germline gene, possibly because of a read error. V is TRBV4-3 and J is TRBJ1-1; unclear D gene. This CDR3 is 13 amino acids long. The germline gives CDR1 LGHNA, CDR2 YSLEER. The CDR3 nucleotides read TGCGCCGGCAGCCAAGATAGGAACAGTCAAGCTTTCTTT. Translated: CAGSQDRNSQAFF.

The chain recombines TRBV20-1 with TRBJ2-5, with D unclear. This CDR3 region has 13 residues. Germline V gene sequence: CDR1 DFQATT, CDR2 SNEGSKA (reference sequence). V shed 2 bases and J shed 3 bases, with 10 bases lying between them. The CDR3: CSARISAEETQYF. As DNA, the CDR3 is TGCAGTGCTAGAATATCGGCGGAAGAGACCCAGTACTTC.

The rearrangement joins TRBV7-2 to TRBJ2-1; TRBD2 aligns across 16 bases. In germline, CDR1 is SGHTA, CDR2 FQGNSA. Unmatched junction bases numbered 7, after V lost 5 bases and J lost 6 bases. This CDR3 has 17 residues. CDR3 residues: CASSVGLAGGLGNEQFF. The CDR3 coding sequence is TGTGCCAGCAGCGTGGGACTAGCGGGAGGGCTGGGCAATGAGCAGTTCTTC.

This clonotype was detected only a few times. V and J are TRBV20-1 and TRBJ2-1, with D maybe TRBD2 (5 bases). V lost 8 bases to trimming and J lost 8 bases, with 19 bases between them. Germline CDR1 reads DFQATT; CDR2 reads SNEGSKA (reference sequence). This CDR3 spans 13 amino acids. The CDR3, as DNA: TGCAGTACTCTTGGGCACGGGGTGGATGAGCAGTTCTTC. It encodes CSTLGHGVDEQFF.

The DNA for the CDR3 is TGTGCCAGCAGCCACACAAGGACAGGGATCAATGAGCAGTTCTTC. Protein sequence: CASSHTRTGINEQFF. The V call is TRBV7-3, the J call TRBJ2-1; 8 bases map to TRBD1. V dropped 5 bases and J dropped 6; count of bases not matched to a gene: 9. In germline, CDR1 is SGHTA, CDR2 FQGTGA. The CDR3 is 15 amino acids.

This clonotype has only a few counts. The chain couples TRBV20-1 to TRBJ1-6, with 7 bases matching TRBD1. This CDR3 comprises 15 residues. CDR1 is DFQATT and CDR2 is SNEGSKA in the germline V gene (reference sequence). The junction had 7 bases not matched to a gene; V was cut back by 0 bases and J by 8 bases. Here the CDR3 DNA reads TGCAGTGCTAGAGATCTGAGGGACAGCTATTCACCCCTCCACTTT. This translates into CSARDLRDSYSPLHF.

This clonotype was detected ten times or more. This sequence joins TRBV2 and TRBJ1-1, with D perhaps matching TRBD1 (5 bases). The length of the CDR3 is 13 residues. CDR1 and CDR2 from the germline V gene are SNHLY and FYNNEI. The V gene lost 4 bases and the J gene lost 4 bases, with 10 bases spanning the gap. In DNA, the CDR3 is TGTGCCAGCAGTGGGGGTGGGGGCACTGAAGCTTTCTTT. Its protein is CASSGGGGTEAFF.

The sample holds many counts of this clonotype. The chain carries TRBV29-1 and TRBJ1-5, with D possibly being TRBD1 (5 bases). Germline lookup yields CDR1 SQVTM and CDR2 ANQGSEA. The CDR3 is 12 residues long. V lost 4 bases and J 5 bases, leaving 9 bases between the germline ends. This CDR3 reads CSVAGADQPQHF. CDR3 DNA sequence: TGCAGCGTTGCCGGGGCTGATCAGCCCCAGCATTTT.